The sample holds one count of the clone carrying this T cell receptor beta chain. The sample comes from a study of blood T cell repertoires in COVID-19. Study-wide context: The origin of the acute and convalescent COVID-19 samples was the United States, Italy and Spain.

The length of the CDR3 is 12 residues. Unmatched junction bases numbered 4, after V lost 5 bases and J lost 7 bases. The germline V gene encodes CDR1 MDHEN and CDR2 SYDVKM. The repertoire was sequenced with immunoSEQ multiplex PCR; TCRdb's copy has only in-frame clones and lacks some. The sample shows roughly 290,000 clones, around 91% of them seen only once. The sequencing sample was made of peripheral blood. The rearrangement uses TRBV28 and TRBJ2-7, with 8 nucleotides matching TRBD1. This sequence originates from an older woman with acute or convalescent COVID-19. CDR3 nucleotides: TGTGCCAGCAGTCGGACAGGGCGGGAGCAGTACTTC. Protein: CASSRTGREQYF.